One and the same sample provided the 5 T cell receptor beta chains below, sequenced in a study of blood T cell repertoires in COVID-19. Sequenced by immunoSEQ multiplex PCR; TCRdb stores in-frame clones only, minus some. The sample contains around 63,000 clones, almost 90% of which appear only once. Sequencing was done on a sample of peripheral blood. The receptor source for this set is a woman of 80 years or more with active COVID-19.

The chain carries TRBV6-6 and TRBJ1-1, with a tentative D call TRBD1 (6 bases). CDR1 MNHNY and CDR2 SVGAGI come from the germline V gene (reference sequence). CDR3 length equals 13 residues. The germline V and J ends were trimmed by 6 bases and 0 bases, with 8 bases remaining between them. The CDR3 bases are TGTGCCAGCAGCTGGACAGTGAACACTGAAGCTTTCTTT. Residues: CASSWTVNTEAFF.

The chain employs TRBV7-2 and TRBJ2-1; 10 nucleotides agree with TRBD1. The CDR3 is 14 residues long. The V gene's germline CDR1 is SGHTA and CDR2 FQGNSA. J was trimmed by 9 bases and V by 7 bases; bases with no gene match: 9. The CDR3, as DNA: TGTGCCAGCACCCCCGGGACAGGGGTTACTGAGCAGTTCTTC. This gives the protein CASTPGTGVTEQFF.

This clone was seen once. The chain joins TRBV27 to TRBJ2-2; 11 positions match TRBD2. V dropped 3 bases and J dropped 3; count of bases not matched to a gene: 9. The CDR3 totals 18 residues. Per the germline V gene, CDR1 is MNHEY and CDR2 is SMNVEV (reference sequence). The CDR3 bases are TGTGCCAGCAGTTTGGTTCCTAGCGGGGGGCCTTACACCGGGGAGCTGTTTTTT. Its protein product is CASSLVPSGGPYTGELFF.

The chain couples TRBV19 to TRBJ2-3; a possible D gene is TRBD1 (5 bases). CDR3 length: 13 residues. Between the trimmed V and J ends, which lost 2 bases and 6 bases, there was a span of 9 bases. Germline V gene sequence: CDR1 LNHDA, CDR2 SQIVND (reference sequence). In DNA, the CDR3 is TGTGCCAGTAGTATACCCCAGGGCGATACGCAGTATTTT. Protein sequence: CASSIPQGDTQYF.

The CDR3 loop is CASTSPGGSYNEQFF. CDR3 coding DNA: TGTGCCAGCACCTCCCCGGGGGGCTCCTACAATGAGCAGTTCTTC. The chain links TRBV28 to TRBJ2-1; 7 bases match TRBD2. The CDR3 has 15 residues. From germline, CDR1 is MDHEN and CDR2 SYDVKM. With V trimmed by 7 bases and J by 0 bases, 6 bases remained unmatched.